This T cell receptor (beta chain) is drawn from a study of T-cell reconstitution after alpha-beta-depleted transplantation in children. The length of the CDR3 is 18 residues. Germline CDR1 reads DFQATT; CDR2 reads SNEGSKA (reference sequence). During its preparation, the TCRbeta library received unique molecular identifiers. Each CDR3 protein is one row after TCRdb ran MiXCR on the PCR reads. This sample has about 98,000 distinct CDR3 sequences, with approximately 8% found just once. This clonotype has more than one count but fewer than ten. The junction and the germline gene differ at one end; a read error may be behind it.

The specimen was PBMCs, collected before TCRalphabeta/CD19-depleted stem cell transplant. The chain uses TRBV20-1 and TRBJ2-1, with D unclear. The receptor's source is a boy younger than 10 with acute lymphoblastic leukemia, due to receive a stem cell transplant. The CDR3 spells CSARDLELLGVMHNEQFF. The CDR3, as DNA: TGCAGTGCTCGAGACCTCGAGCTGCTGGGCGTGATGCACAATGAGCAGTTCTTC.